Listed here is a single T cell receptor beta chain. What it recognizes is unknown. A 5'RACE reaction primed in the constant segment made cDNA libraries of TCR alpha and TCR beta, and these carried sample barcodes and UMIs. TCRdb recomputed calls from the 5' RACE reads with MiXCR, one row per CDR3 protein. Among hundreds of thousands of distinct CDR3 sequences listed, about 20% were seen once. The CDR3 sequence is 15 residues long. V lost 0 bases and J lost 2; bases outside the gene matches: 4. Germline V gives CDR1 WSHSY, CDR2 SAAADI. This record belongs to a study of T-cell memory formation after mild COVID-19. About the research overall: The TCR clusters were mostly specific to one donor. Findings and caveats of the study: Contracting clones from day 15 to 85 had balanced CD4/CD8; later expanders favoured CD4+. For second-wave clones that peaked at day 37, SARS-CoV-2 specificity went unverified.

V and J are TRBV10-2 and TRBJ2-7, with 7 bases aligning to TRBD1. What was sequenced was PBMCs or a T cell subset sorted from them (not recorded which). This clonotype was obtained from an adult woman who had mild COVID-19 (a few samples of this study predate the infection). Cell type and time point are not known. CDR3 protein: CASSESGGGTYEQYF. In nucleotides, the CDR3 is TGCGCCAGCAGTGAGTCAGGGGGCGGCACCTACGAGCAGTACTTC.